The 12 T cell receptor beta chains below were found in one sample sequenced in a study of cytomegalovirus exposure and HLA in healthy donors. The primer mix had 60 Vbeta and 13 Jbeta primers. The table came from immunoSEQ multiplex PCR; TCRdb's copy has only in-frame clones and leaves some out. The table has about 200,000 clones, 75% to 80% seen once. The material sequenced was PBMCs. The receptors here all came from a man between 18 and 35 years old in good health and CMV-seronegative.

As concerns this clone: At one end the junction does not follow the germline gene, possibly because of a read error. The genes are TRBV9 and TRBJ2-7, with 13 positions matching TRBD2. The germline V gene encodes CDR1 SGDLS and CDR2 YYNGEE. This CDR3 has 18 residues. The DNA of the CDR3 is TGTGCCGGCAGCGTGTTCCCGGGACTAGCGGGGACAACCTACGAGCAGTACTTC. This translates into CAGSVFPGLAGTTYEQYF. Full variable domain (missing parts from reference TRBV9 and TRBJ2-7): DSGVTQTPKHLITATGQRVTLRCSPRSGDLSVYWYQQSLDQGLQFLIQYYNGEERAKGNILERFSAQQFPDLHSELNLSSLELGDSALYFCAGSVFPGLAGTTYEQYFGPGTRLTVT.

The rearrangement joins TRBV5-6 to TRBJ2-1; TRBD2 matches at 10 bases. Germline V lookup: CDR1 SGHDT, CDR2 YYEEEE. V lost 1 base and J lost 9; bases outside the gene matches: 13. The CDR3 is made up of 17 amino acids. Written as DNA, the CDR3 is TGTGCCAGCAGCTTGAGGGTAGCGGGGGGCATTTTAGGTGAGCAGTTCTTC. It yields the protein CASSLRVAGGILGEQFF.

In nucleotides, the CDR3 is TGTGCCAGCAGCGTAAGCCCCACCAGTAGCGGGAGGTCGGAGAATGAGCAGTTCTTC. Its translation: CASSVSPTSSGRSENEQFF. The V and J genes are TRBV9 and TRBJ2-1; 10 bases line up with TRBD2. Germline V gene lookup returns CDR1 SGDLS and CDR2 YYNGEE. The trim removed 1 base at V and 7 bases at J, leaving 17 bases unmatched. This CDR3 has 19 residues.

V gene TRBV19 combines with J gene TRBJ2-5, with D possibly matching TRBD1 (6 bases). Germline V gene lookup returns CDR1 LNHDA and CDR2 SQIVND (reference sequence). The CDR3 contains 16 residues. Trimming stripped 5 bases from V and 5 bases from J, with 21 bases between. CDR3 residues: CASSGSSGAKGETQYF. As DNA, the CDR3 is TGTGCCAGTAGTGGTTCGTCAGGGGCAAAGGGGGAGACCCAGTACTTC.

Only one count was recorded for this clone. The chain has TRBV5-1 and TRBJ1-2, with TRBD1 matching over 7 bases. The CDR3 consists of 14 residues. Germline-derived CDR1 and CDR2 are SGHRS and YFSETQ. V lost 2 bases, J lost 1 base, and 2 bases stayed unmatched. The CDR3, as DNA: TGCGCCAGCAGCTTCGGGACAGTTAACTATGGCTACACCTTC. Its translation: CASSFGTVNYGYTF.

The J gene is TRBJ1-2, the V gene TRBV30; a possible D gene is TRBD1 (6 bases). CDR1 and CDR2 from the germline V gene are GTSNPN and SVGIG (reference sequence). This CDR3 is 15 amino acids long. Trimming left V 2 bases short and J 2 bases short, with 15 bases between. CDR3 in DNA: TGTGCCTGGAGTCGGGAAGGGACAACCAACTATGGCTACACCTTC. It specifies CAWSREGTTNYGYTF.

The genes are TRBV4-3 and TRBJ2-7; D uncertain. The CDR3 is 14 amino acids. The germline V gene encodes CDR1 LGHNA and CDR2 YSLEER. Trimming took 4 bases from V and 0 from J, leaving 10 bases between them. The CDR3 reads CASSPSRGSYEQYF. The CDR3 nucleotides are TGCGCCAGCAGCCCGTCCCGAGGCTCCTACGAGCAGTACTTC.

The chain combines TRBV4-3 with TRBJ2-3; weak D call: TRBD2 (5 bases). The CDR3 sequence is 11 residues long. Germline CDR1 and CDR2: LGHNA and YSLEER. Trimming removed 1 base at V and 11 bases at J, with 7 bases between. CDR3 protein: CASSQGAEQYF. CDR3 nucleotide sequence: TGCGCCAGCAGCCAAGGAGCGGAGCAGTATTTT.

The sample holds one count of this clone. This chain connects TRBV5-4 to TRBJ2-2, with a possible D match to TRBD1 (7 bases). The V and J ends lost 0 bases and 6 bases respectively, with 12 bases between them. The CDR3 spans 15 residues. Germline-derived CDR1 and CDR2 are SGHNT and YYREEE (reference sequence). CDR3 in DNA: TGTGCCAGCAGCTTGGACAGGGGAGGTTCCGGGGAGCTGTTTTTT. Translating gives CASSLDRGGSGELFF.

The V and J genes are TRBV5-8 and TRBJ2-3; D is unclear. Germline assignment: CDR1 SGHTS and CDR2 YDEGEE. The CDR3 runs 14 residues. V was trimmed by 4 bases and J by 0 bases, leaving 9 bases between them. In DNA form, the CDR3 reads TGTGCCAGCAGCCCCCTCGGGAGCACAGATACGCAGTATTTT. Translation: CASSPLGSTDTQYF.

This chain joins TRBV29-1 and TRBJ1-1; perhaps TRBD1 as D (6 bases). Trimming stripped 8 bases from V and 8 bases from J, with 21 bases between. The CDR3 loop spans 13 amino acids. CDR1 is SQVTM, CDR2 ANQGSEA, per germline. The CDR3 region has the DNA TGCAGCATCGAGCCCAGGGGAAAAGGGGAAGCTTTCTTT. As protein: CSIEPRGKGEAFF. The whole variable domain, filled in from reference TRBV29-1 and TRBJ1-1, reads SAVISQKPSRDICQRGTSLTIQCQVDSQVTMMFWYRQQPGQSLTLIATANQGSEATYESGFVIDKFPISRPNLTFSTLTVSNMSPEDSSIYLCSIEPRGKGEAFFGQGTRLTVV.

The CDR3, as DNA: TGCGCCAGCAGCTTGGGGGCGCCCTACGAGCAGTACTTC. It encodes CASSLGAPYEQYF. V usage is TRBV5-1 and J usage is TRBJ2-7, with D unclear. In germline, CDR1 is SGHRS, CDR2 YFSETQ. CDR3 length equals 13 residues. Trimming removed 0 bases at V and 2 bases at J, with 6 bases between. Variable domain in full (rest from reference TRBV5-1 and TRBJ2-7): KAGVTQTPRYLIKTRGQQVTLSCSPISGHRSVSWYQQTPGQGLQFLFEYFSETQRNKGNFPGRFSGRQFSNSRSEMNVSTLELGDSALYLCASSLGAPYEQYFGPGTRLTVT.